In its sample, the clone carrying this TCR beta chain was seen a few times. Its antigen is unknown. Sample treatment: oral pan-JAK inhibitor, 5-10 mg twice daily. Extraction of RNA preceded its reverse transcription into cDNA, which served as the sequencing template. Produced via immunoSEQ multiplex PCR; TCRdb's table is partial and in-frame only. The sample consists of around 270,000 clones, 58% of them appearing once. These data are taken from a study of CD8+ T cells in alopecia areata. Whole-study results and caveats: Higher clonality was seen in lesional scalp than in normal scalp, especially in alopecia totalis/universalis.

The sequences come from CD4+ T cells sorted from blood, collected at week 24, from a patient treated with tofacitinib. This TCR came from a human donor with alopecia areata.

CDR3 nucleotides: TGTGCCAGCAGCCAAGAGGTGACGATCGATGAGCAGTTCTTC. Protein product: CASSQEVTIDEQFF. This rearrangement joins TRBV14 to TRBJ2-1; the D is unclear. The CDR3 loop spans 14 amino acids. Germline CDR1 SGHDN, CDR2 FVKESK. Trimming left V 0 bases short and J 8 bases short, with 11 bases between.